The 16 T cell receptor beta chains reported below all come from one sample, sequenced in a study of Graves' ophthalmopathy and Graves' hyperthyroidism. TCR beta CDR3 amplification used RNA transcripts. Second-round multiplex PCR came after first-round RT-PCR with HTBI primers. TCRdb re-called the multiplex PCR reads through MiXCR, storing one row per CDR3 protein. The sample includes approximately 500,000 distinct CDR3 sequences, around 14% of them seen just once. The source material was blood. These receptor sequences come from a woman in her thirties with Graves' ophthalmopathy.

The chain joins TRBV6-5 to TRBJ2-5; D call uncertain. CDR1 is MNHEY, CDR2 SVGAGI, per germline. V shed 4 bases and J shed 5 bases, with 14 bases lying between them. This CDR3 spans 14 amino acids. CDR3: CASSSPSLGETQYF. In DNA, the CDR3 is TGTGCCAGCAGTTCCCCGTCCCTCGGGGAGACCCAGTACTTC.

This clonotype was counted ten times or more. V usage is TRBV27 and J usage is TRBJ1-1, with a possible D match to TRBD1 (5 bases). Germline V gene data show CDR1 as MNHEY and CDR2 as SMNVEV (reference sequence). With 6 bases removed from V and 2 bases from J, the gap between germline ends came to 16 bases. This CDR3 comprises 15 residues. The CDR3 nucleotides are TGTGCCAGCAGCGGGGGGGAGCTCAGCAACACTGAAGCTTTCTTT. It encodes CASSGGELSNTEAFF.

V and J are TRBV7-6 and TRBJ2-5; TRBD2 might be the D (6 bases). This CDR3 spans 13 amino acids. V lost 2 bases and J lost 4, with 8 bases in between. Germline values: CDR1 SGHVS, CDR2 FNYEAQ. Written as DNA, the CDR3 is TGTGCCAGCAGCTTATCGGGGGTAGAGACCCAGTACTTC. Translating gives CASSLSGVETQYF.

Many counts were recorded for this clonotype. The chain employs TRBV12-3 or TRBV12-4 and TRBJ1-6; tentative D call: TRBD1 (5 bases). This CDR3 is 14 amino acids long. Trimming left V 2 bases short and J 11 bases short, with 13 bases between. CDR3 DNA sequence: TGTGCCAGCAGTTTAAGGCAGGGTCCGCCACCCCTCCACTTT. Its protein product is CASSLRQGPPPLHF.

The chain employs TRBV12-3 or TRBV12-4 and TRBJ2-7; either TRBD1 or TRBD2 may supply D (5 bases each). With 6 bases removed from V and 4 bases from J, the gap between germline ends came to 13 bases. The CDR3 has 13 amino acids. The CDR3 reads CASSGDGGYEQYF. The CDR3 nucleotides are TGTGCCAGCAGCGGGGACGGTGGTTACGAGCAGTACTTC.

This clonotype has at least ten counts. The chain links TRBV27 to TRBJ2-5, with 7 bases matching TRBD2. The CDR3 length is 18 residues. Germline values: CDR1 MNHEY, CDR2 SMNVEV (reference sequence). J lost 4 bases, V lost 4 bases, and 18 bases had no gene match. The CDR3 protein is CASSSRIATGGKGETQYF. DNA for the CDR3: TGTGCCAGCAGTTCGAGAATCGCGACCGGGGGGAAGGGAGAGACCCAGTACTTC.

This clonotype was seen at least ten times. This chain uses TRBV20-1 with TRBJ1-2; D is ambiguous. The CDR3 length is 11 residues. Trimming stripped 5 bases from V and 3 bases from J, with 7 bases between. Per the germline V gene, CDR1 is DFQATT and CDR2 is SNEGSKA (reference sequence). CDR3 DNA sequence: TGCAGTGCTCCGCGTGACTATGGCTACACCTTC. Translation gives CSAPRDYGYTF.

This clonotype was recorded many times. The chain joins TRBV28 to TRBJ1-1; D might be TRBD1 (5 bases). V was shortened by 5 bases and J by 5 bases, with 15 bases between the two germline ends. Germline CDR1 is MDHEN and CDR2 is SYDVKM. This CDR3 is 14 amino acids long. The chain's CDR3 is CASSRGWEGTEAFF. The CDR3, as DNA: TGTGCCAGCAGTAGGGGATGGGAAGGTACTGAAGCTTTCTTT. Together with reference TRBV28 and TRBJ1-1, the CDR3 gives the full variable domain: DVKVTQSSRYLVKRTGEKVFLECVQDMDHENMFWYRQDPGLGLRLIYFSYDVKMKEKGDIPEGYSVSREKKERFSLILESASTNQTSMYLCASSRGWEGTEAFFGQGTRLTVV.

The rearrangement uses TRBV7-8 and TRBJ2-5; the match to TRBD2 covers 10 bases. The CDR3 sequence is 14 residues long. V was pared by 5 bases and J by 6 bases, with 6 bases of the junction left unmatched. The germline V gene has CDR1 SGHVS and CDR2 FQNEAQ. CDR3 region: CASSSGGGGKTQYF. The CDR3, as DNA: TGTGCCAGCAGCAGCGGGGGGGGCGGAAAGACCCAGTACTTC.

This clonotype was recorded at least ten times. The chain is built from TRBV20-1 and TRBJ1-5; the D is unclear. Trimming took 5 bases from V and 3 from J, leaving 29 bases between them. Per the germline V gene, CDR1 is DFQATT and CDR2 is SNEGSKA (reference sequence). The CDR3 runs 19 residues. The DNA of the CDR3 is TGCAGTGCTCCGACCCCTCTGGACTCTGGGGTTTTCTCCAATCAGCCCCAGCATTTT. This translates into CSAPTPLDSGVFSNQPQHF.

The chain is built from TRBV6-1 and TRBJ1-3, with D unresolved. The length of the CDR3 is 13 residues. The V gene's germline CDR1 is MNHNS and CDR2 SASEGT. With 8 bases removed from V and 4 bases from J, the gap between germline ends came to 12 bases. The CDR3 DNA reads TGTGCCAGCTTAACGCGGTTCGGAAACACCATATATTTT. Its protein is CASLTRFGNTIYF.

This clonotype was detected ten times or more. CDR3 nucleotide sequence: TGTGCCAGCTACGAAACAGGGGGCGGGCATGGCTACACCTTC. This translates into CASYETGGGHGYTF. V gene TRBV12-3 or TRBV12-4 combines with J gene TRBJ1-2, with 9 bases that match TRBD1. This CDR3 spans 14 amino acids. V lost 8 bases to trimming and J lost 6 bases; unmatched junction nucleotides: 10.

This clonotype was found many times. The chain carries TRBV24-1 and TRBJ2-7; no definite D call. Per germline, CDR1 KGHDR and CDR2 SFDVKD. The ends were cut back, 4 bases at V and 7 bases at J, with 10 bases in the middle. The CDR3 consists of 12 residues. DNA for the CDR3: TGTGCCACCAGTGACGGAAAGGGTGAGCAGTACTTC. Translated, it gives CATSDGKGEQYF.

This clonotype appeared a few times. One base away lies a much larger clone, so this may be a sequencing read error. This chain links TRBV30 with TRBJ1-5, with D possibly being TRBD1 (5 bases). Looked up from germline, CDR1 is GTSNPN and CDR2 is SVGIG (reference sequence). The CDR3 contains 13 residues. Trimming pared 4 bases from V and 5 bases from J, leaving 12 bases between. For the CDR3, the DNA is TGTGCCTGGACCGGGGGAGTGGATCAGCCCCAGCATTTT. Protein sequence: CAWTGGVDQPQHF.

There are many counts of this clonotype. V is TRBV13 and J is TRBJ2-5; D is unclear. Germline CDR1 and CDR2: PRHDT and FYEKMQ (reference sequence). This CDR3 has 12 residues. The V and J ends lost 4 bases and 5 bases respectively, with 8 bases between them. The CDR3 loop reads CASSSTRETQYF. The CDR3 DNA sequence: TGTGCCAGCAGCTCGACGCGGGAGACCCAGTACTTC.

Comment on this clonotype: One junction end disagrees with the germline gene, perhaps due to a read error. J is TRBJ2-7 and V is TRBV5-4; no definite D call. The CDR3 sequence is 15 residues long. Germline CDR1 is SGHNT and CDR2 is YYREEE (reference sequence). The CDR3 loop is CASILVFGGNYEQYF. The CDR3 DNA sequence: TGTGCCAGCATCTTGGTGTTTGGCGGCAACTACGAGCAGTACTTC.